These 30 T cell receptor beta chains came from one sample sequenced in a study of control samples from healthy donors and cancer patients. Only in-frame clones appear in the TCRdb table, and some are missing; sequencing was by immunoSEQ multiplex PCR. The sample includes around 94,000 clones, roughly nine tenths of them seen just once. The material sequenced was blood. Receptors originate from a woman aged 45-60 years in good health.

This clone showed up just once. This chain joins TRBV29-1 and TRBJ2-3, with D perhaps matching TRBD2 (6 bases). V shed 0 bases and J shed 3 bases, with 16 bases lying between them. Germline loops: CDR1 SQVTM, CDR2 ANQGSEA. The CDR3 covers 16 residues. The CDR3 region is CSVEDYTSLTTDTQYF. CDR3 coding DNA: TGCAGCGTTGAAGATTATACTAGCCTAACAACAGATACGCAGTATTTT.

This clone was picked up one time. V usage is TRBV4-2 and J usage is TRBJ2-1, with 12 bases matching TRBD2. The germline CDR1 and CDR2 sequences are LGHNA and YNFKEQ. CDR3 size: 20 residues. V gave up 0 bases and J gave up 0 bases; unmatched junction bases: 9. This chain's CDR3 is CASSQEGLAGGPSSYNEQFF. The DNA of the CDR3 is TGTGCCAGCAGCCAAGAAGGGCTAGCGGGAGGGCCCAGCTCCTACAATGAGCAGTTCTTC.

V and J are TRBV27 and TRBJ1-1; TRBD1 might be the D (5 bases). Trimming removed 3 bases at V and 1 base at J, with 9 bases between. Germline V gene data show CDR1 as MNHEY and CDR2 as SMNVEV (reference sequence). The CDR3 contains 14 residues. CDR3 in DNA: TGTGCCAGCAGTTTTACCGGGGCGAACACTGAAGCTTTCTTT. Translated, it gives CASSFTGANTEAFF.

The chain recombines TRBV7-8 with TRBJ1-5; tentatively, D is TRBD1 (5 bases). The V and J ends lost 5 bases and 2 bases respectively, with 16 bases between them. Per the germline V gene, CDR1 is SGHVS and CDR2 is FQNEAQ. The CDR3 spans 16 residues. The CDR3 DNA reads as TGTGCCAGCAGCGACCGGGGCCGGGGAGGCAATCAGCCCCAGCATTTT. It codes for CASSDRGRGGNQPQHF. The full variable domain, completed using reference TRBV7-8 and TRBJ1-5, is GAGVSQSPRYKVAKRGQDVALRCDPISGHVSLFWYQQALGQGPEFLTYFQNEAQLDKSGLPSDRFFAERPEGSVSTLKIQRTQQEDSAVYLCASSDRGRGGNQPQHFGDGTRLSIL.

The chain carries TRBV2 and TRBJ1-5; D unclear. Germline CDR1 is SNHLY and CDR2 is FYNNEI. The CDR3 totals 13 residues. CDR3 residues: CAISREKNQPQHF. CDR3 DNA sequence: TGTGCTATAAGTAGGGAAAAGAATCAGCCCCAGCATTTT.

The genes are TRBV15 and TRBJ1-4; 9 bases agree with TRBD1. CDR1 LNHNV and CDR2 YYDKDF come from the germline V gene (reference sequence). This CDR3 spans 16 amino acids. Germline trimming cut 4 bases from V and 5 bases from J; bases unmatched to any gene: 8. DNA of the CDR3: TGTGCCACCAGCAAGCTTCCCGGGACAGGGAATGAAAAACTGTTTTTT. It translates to CATSKLPGTGNEKLFF.

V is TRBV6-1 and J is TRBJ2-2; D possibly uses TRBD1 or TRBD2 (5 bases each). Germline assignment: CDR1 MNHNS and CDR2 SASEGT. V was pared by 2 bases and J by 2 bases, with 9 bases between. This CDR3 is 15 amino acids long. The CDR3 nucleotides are TGTGCCAGCAGTGAATACGGGGCCAACACCGGGGAGCTGTTTTTT. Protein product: CASSEYGANTGELFF.

CDR3 amino acids: CASSKLWPQANYGYTF. In nucleotides, the CDR3 is TGTGCCAGCAGCAAACTCTGGCCGCAAGCTAACTATGGCTACACCTTC. The chain has TRBV2 and TRBJ1-2; D remains unclear. Germline V gene lookup returns CDR1 SNHLY and CDR2 FYNNEI. V was pared by 6 bases and J by 0 bases, with 17 bases between. There are 16 residues in the CDR3.

CDR3 in amino acids: CASSEARTHNEQFF. The CDR3 DNA is TGTGCCAGCAGTGAAGCTAGGACTCACAATGAGCAGTTCTTC. The gene calls are TRBV6-1 and TRBJ2-1, with a possible D match to TRBD2 (5 bases). Trimming took 0 bases from V and 5 from J, leaving 8 bases between them. The CDR3 sequence is 14 residues long. Germline loops: CDR1 MNHNS, CDR2 SASEGT.

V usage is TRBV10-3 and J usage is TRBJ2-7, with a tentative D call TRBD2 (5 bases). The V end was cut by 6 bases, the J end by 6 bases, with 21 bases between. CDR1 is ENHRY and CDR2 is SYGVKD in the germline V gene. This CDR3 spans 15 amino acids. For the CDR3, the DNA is TGTGCCATCAGCCCCGGGGTTGGGGTCGTCTCCGAGCAGTACTTC. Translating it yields CAISPGVGVVSEQYF.

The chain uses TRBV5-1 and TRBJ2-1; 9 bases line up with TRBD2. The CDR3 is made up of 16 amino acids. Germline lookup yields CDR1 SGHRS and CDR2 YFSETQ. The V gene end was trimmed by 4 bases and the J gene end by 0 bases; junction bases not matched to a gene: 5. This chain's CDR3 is CASSGGSGGSYNEQFF. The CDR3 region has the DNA TGCGCCAGCAGCGGAGGTAGCGGGGGCTCCTACAATGAGCAGTTCTTC.

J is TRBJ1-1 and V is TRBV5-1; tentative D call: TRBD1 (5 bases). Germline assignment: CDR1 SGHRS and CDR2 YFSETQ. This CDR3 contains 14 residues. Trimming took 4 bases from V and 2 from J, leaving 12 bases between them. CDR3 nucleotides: TGCGCCAGCAGCGCTGGGGACCGAAACACTGAAGCTTTCTTT. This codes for CASSAGDRNTEAFF.

In DNA, the CDR3 is TGTGCCAGCGGCAACGGGATCTACAATGAGCAGTTCTTC. This sequence encodes CASGNGIYNEQFF. The chain joins TRBV28 to TRBJ2-1; D is possibly TRBD2 (5 bases). V was shortened by 8 bases and J by 3 bases, with 11 bases between the two germline ends. This CDR3 comprises 13 residues. In germline, CDR1 is MDHEN, CDR2 SYDVKM.

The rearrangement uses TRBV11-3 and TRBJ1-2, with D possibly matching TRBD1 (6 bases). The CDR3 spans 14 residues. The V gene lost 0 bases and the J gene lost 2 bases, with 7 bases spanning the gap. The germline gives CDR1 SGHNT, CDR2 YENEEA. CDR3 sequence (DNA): TGTGCCAGCAGCTTAGAAGGACAGAACTATGGCTACACCTTC. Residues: CASSLEGQNYGYTF.

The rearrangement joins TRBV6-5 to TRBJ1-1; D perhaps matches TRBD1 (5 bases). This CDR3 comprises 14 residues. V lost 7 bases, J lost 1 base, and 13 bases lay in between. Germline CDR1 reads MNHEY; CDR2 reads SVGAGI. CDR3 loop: CASTLMQGNTEAFF. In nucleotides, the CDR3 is TGTGCCAGCACCCTTATGCAGGGGAACACTGAAGCTTTCTTT.

The CDR3 region is CASRQTGAGPYNEQFF. For the CDR3, the DNA is TGTGCCAGCAGGCAAACAGGGGCGGGTCCCTACAATGAGCAGTTCTTC. This sequence joins TRBV7-8 and TRBJ2-1; 7 bases agree with TRBD1. The CDR3 runs 16 residues. The V segment lost 6 bases and the J segment 2 bases; nucleotides outside the gene matches: 10. Germline V CDR1 and CDR2: SGHVS, FQNEAQ.

CDR3 amino acids: CASSQEGTGVRGAQYF. In DNA form, the CDR3 reads TGTGCCAGCAGCCAAGAGGGGACAGGGGTTCGAGGGGCCCAGTACTTC. The gene calls are TRBV14 and TRBJ2-5; 10 nucleotides line up with TRBD1. V lost 0 bases, J lost 9 bases, and 10 bases stayed unmatched. The CDR3 runs 16 residues. Per the germline V gene, CDR1 is SGHDN and CDR2 is FVKESK.

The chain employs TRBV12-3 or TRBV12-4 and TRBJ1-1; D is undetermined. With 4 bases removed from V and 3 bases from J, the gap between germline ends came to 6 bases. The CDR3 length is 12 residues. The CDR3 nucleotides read TGTGCCAGCAGTTCGACCTACACTGAAGCTTTCTTT. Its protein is CASSSTYTEAFF.

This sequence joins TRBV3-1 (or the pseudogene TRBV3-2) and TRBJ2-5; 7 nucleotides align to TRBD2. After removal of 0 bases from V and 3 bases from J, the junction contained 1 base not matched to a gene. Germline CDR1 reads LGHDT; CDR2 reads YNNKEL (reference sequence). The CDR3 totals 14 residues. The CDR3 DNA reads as TGTGCCAGCAGCCAAGAGCGGGGGAAAGAGACCCAGTACTTC. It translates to CASSQERGKETQYF.

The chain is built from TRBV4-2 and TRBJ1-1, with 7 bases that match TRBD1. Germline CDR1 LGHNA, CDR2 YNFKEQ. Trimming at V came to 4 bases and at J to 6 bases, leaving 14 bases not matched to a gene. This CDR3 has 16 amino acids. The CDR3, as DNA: TGTGCCAGCAGCCCCAGGGGGGCTGAGTCATATCCTGAAGCTTTCTTT. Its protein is CASSPRGAESYPEAFF.

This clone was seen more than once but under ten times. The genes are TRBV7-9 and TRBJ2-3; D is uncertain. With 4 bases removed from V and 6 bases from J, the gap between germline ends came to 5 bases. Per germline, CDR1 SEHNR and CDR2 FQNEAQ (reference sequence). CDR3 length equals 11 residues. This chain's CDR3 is CASSYSDTQYF. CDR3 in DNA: TGTGCCAGCAGCTACTCGGATACGCAGTATTTT. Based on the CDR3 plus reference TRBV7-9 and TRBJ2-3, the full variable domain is DTGVSQNPRHKITKRGQNVTFRCDPISEHNRLYWYRQTLGQGPEFLTYFQNEAQLEKSRLLSDRFSAERPKGSFSTLEIQRTEQGDSAMYLCASSYSDTQYFGPGTRLTVL.

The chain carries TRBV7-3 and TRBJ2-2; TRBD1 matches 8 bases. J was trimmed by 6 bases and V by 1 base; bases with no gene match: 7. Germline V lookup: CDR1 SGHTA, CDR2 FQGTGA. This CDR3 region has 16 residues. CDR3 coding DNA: TGTGCCAGCAGCTTAATTCAGGGGGCGTGGGCCGGGGAGCTGTTTTTT. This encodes CASSLIQGAWAGELFF.

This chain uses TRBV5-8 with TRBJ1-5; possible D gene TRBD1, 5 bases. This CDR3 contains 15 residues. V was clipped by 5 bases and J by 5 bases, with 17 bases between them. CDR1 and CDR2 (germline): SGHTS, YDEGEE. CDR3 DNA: TGTGCCAGCAGTCCTCCCGTGAGGGGCTATCAGCCCCAGCATTTT. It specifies CASSPPVRGYQPQHF.

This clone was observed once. The CDR3 region is CASSPERPWNYEQYF. In DNA, the CDR3 is TGTGCCAGCAGCCCAGAGCGGCCTTGGAACTACGAGCAGTACTTC. The chain employs TRBV28 and TRBJ2-7; the D gene is possibly TRBD2 (5 bases). There are 15 residues in the CDR3. Germline CDR1 is MDHEN and CDR2 is SYDVKM. Trimming left V 6 bases short and J 3 bases short, with 18 bases between.

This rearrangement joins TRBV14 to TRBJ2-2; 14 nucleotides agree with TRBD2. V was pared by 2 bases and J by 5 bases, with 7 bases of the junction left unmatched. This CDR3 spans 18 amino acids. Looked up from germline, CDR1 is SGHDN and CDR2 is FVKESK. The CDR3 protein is CASSQSGTSGRWTGELFF. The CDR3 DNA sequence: TGTGCCAGCAGCCAATCGGGGACTAGCGGGAGATGGACCGGGGAGCTGTTTTTT.

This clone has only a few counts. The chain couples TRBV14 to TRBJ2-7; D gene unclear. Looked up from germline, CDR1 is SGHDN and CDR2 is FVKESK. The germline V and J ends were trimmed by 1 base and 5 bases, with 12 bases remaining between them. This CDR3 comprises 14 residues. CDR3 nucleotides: TGTGCCAGCAGCCAAGTATGGGGTATCCACGAGCAGTACTTC. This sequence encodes CASSQVWGIHEQYF.

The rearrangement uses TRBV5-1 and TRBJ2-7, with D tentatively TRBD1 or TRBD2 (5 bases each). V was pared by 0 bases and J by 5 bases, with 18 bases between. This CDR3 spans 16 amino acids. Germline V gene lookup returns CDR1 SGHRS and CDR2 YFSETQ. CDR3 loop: CASSLGAGTGTHEQYF. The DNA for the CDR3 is TGCGCCAGCAGCTTGGGGGCCGGGACGGGTACCCACGAGCAGTACTTC.

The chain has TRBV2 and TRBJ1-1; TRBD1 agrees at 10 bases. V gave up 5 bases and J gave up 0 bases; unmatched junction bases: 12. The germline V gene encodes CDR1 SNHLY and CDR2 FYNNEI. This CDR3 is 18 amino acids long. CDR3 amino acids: CASSRNPGQGILNTEAFF. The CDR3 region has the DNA TGTGCCAGCAGTCGGAATCCGGGACAGGGGATCTTGAACACTGAAGCTTTCTTT.

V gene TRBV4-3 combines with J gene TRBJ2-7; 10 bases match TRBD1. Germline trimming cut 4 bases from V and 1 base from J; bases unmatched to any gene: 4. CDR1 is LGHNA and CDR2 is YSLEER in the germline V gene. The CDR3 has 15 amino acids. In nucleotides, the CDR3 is TGCGCCAGCAGCCCCGGGACAGGGGTATCCTACGAGCAGTACTTC. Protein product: CASSPGTGVSYEQYF.

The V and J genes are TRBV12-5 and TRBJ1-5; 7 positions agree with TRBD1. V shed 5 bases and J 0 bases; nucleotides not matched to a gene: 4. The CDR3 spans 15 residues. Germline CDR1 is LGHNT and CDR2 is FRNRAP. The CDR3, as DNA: TGTGCTAGTGGTCCGGACAGGCTTAGCAATCAGCCCCAGCATTTT. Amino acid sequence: CASGPDRLSNQPQHF.